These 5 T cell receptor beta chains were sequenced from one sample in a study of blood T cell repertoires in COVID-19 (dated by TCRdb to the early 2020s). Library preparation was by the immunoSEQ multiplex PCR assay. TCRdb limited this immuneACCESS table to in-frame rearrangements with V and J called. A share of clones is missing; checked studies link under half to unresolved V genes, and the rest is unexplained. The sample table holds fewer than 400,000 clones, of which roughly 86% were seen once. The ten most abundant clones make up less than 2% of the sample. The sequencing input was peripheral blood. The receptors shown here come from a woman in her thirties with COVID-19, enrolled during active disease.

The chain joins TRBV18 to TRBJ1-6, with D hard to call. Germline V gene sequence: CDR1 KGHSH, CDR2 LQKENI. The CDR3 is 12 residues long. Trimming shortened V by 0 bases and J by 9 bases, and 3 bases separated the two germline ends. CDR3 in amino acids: CASSPPGSPLHF. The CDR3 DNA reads TGTGCCAGCTCACCACCCGGTTCACCCCTCCACTTT. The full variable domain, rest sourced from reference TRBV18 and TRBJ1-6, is NAGVMQNPRHLVRRRGQEARLRCSPMKGHSHVYWYRQLPEEGLKFMVYLQKENIIDESGMPKERFSAEFPKEGPSILRIQQVVRGDSAAYFCASSPPGSPLHFGNGTRLTVT.

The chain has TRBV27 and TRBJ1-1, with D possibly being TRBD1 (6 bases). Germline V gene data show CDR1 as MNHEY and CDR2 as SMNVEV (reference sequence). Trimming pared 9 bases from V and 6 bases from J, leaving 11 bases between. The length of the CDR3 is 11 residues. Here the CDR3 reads CASKQGPEAFF. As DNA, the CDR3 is TGTGCCAGTAAACAGGGACCTGAAGCTTTCTTT.

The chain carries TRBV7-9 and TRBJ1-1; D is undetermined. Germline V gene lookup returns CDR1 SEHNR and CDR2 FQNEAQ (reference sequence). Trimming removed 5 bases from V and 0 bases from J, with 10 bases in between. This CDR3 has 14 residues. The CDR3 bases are TGTGCCAGCAGCACCGCAGTCATGAACACTGAAGCTTTCTTT. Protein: CASSTAVMNTEAFF.

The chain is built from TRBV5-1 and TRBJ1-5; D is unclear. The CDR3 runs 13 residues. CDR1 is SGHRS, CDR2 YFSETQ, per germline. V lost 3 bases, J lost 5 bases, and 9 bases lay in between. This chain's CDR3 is CASSSGRDQPQHF. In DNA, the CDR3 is TGCGCCAGCAGCTCGGGTCGGGATCAGCCCCAGCATTTT.

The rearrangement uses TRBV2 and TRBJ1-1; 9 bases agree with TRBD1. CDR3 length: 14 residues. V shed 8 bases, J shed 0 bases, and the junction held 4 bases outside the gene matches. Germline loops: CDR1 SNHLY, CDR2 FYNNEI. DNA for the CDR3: TGTGCCAGCGGGACAGGGTTCATGAACACTGAAGCTTTCTTT. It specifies CASGTGFMNTEAFF. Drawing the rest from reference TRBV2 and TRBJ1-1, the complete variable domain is EPEVTQTPSHQVTQMGQEVILRCVPISNHLYFYWYRQILGQKVEFLVSFYNNEISEKSEIFDDQFSVERPDGSNFTLKIRSTKLEDSAMYFCASGTGFMNTEAFFGQGTRLTVV.